This TCR beta chain was sequenced in a study of control samples from healthy donors and cancer patients (dated by TCRdb to 2018 to 2021). Receptors were amplified or captured by the immunoSEQ multiplex PCR assay. TCRdb took this table from immuneACCESS and kept in-frame rearrangements with V and J called. Such tables lack part of the clones; where checked against another copy, unresolved V genes explain under half of the gap, and the rest is unexplained. The sample contains some 49,000 clones, approximately 90% of them found a single time. The ten largest clones represent approximately 0.8% of the sample. V is pared back by 4 bases and J by 4 bases, with 17 bases lying between the germline termini. The CDR3 sequence holds 15 residues, the cysteine and phenylalanine included. The DNA shown is the 45-base CDR3, in frame from base 1. Per the germline V gene (reference sequence), SGHNT is the CDR1 and YYREEE is the CDR2.

On this clone itself: Its antigen target is currently unknown. The sample holds no much larger clone one base away, and base qualities are not on file.

The V and J genes are TRBV5-4 and TRBJ2-5, with TRBD1 as a weak D call on 6 bases. The material sequenced was PBMCs. The TCR originated in a man aged 30 to 39 with colorectal cancer. CDR3 loop: CASSRIQGLSETQYF. The DNA reads as follows: TGTGCCAGCAGCCGCATACAGGGTCTTTCAGAGACCCAGTACTTC.